This TCR beta chain is drawn from a study of CD8 T cells in Susac syndrome. At the level of the study: Within the sequenced group of Susac syndrome patients, roughly six showed active disease and eight were in remission.

TCR beta sequencing covered blood CD8+ and CD4+ T cells. Germline V gives CDR1 GTSNPN, CDR2 SVGIG (reference sequence). This CDR3 region has 14 residues. V dropped 0 bases and J dropped 4 bases, with 13 bases sitting between them. With random hexamers, reverse transcription was performed on about 0.5 to 1 ug of RNA. Amplification of TCR beta CDR3 used immunoSEQ multiplex PCR across 54 Vbeta and 13 Jbeta. TCRdb re-called the immunoSEQ multiplex PCR reads through MiXCR, storing one row per CDR3 protein. The repertoire holds some 210,000 distinct CDR3 sequences, around 93% seen once, with approximately 0.15% in the top ten.

The sequenced sample consisted of CD4+ T cells from PBMCs. The receptor's source is a human donor with Susac syndrome. The chain uses TRBV30 and TRBJ2-7, with D perhaps matching TRBD2 (6 bases). CDR3 sequence reads: CAWSVTGVLYEQYF. Here the CDR3 DNA reads TGTGCCTGGAGTGTAACGGGAGTTCTATACGAGCAGTACTTC.